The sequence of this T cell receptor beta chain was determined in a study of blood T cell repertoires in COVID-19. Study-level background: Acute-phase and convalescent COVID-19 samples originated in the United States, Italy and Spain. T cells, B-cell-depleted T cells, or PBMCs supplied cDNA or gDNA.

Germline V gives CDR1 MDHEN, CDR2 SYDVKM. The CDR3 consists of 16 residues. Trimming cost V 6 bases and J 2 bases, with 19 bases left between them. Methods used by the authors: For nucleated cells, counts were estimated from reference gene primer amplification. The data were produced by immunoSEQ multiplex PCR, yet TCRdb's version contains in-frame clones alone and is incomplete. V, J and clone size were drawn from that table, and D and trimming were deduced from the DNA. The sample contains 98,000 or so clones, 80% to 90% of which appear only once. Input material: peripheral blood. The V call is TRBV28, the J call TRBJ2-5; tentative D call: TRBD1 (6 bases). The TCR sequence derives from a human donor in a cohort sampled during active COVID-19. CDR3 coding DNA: TGTGCCAGCAGATACCACAGGGACACGGGGCAAGAGACCCAGTACTTC. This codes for CASRYHRDTGQETQYF.